One T cell receptor beta chain is described in this entry. Its antigen remains unknown. The data originate from a study of OX40 agonist ivuxolimab in advanced cancers. Findings and limits, study-wide: The investigators did not determine what antigen specificity the expanded peripheral T cells had. The average count of expanded clones was higher among CD8+ T cells than among CD4+.

Measured with immunoSEQ multiplex PCR; TCRdb has only the in-frame clones, and not every one. The top ten clones hold approximately 1.1% of a sample with about 110,000 clones, 91% of them seen once. The V segment lost 1 base and the J segment 6 bases; nucleotides outside the gene matches: 8. The CDR3 extends over 15 amino acids. CDR1 LGHNT and CDR2 FRNRAP come from the germline V gene. The V and J genes are TRBV12-5 and TRBJ1-1, with 7 bases that match TRBD1. This clonotype was sampled from an adult with an advanced solid tumor such as melanoma, head and neck, liver or kidney cancer. This specimen was CD4+ or CD8+ T cells sorted from blood, taken in a trial of the OX40 agonist ivuxolimab. The CDR3, as DNA: TGTGCTAGTGGTTTGGCCCGACAGGGAGTGGCTGAAGCTTTCTTT. It is translated as CASGLARQGVAEAFF.